These T cell receptor beta chains were read from a single sample in a study of T cell responses to AZD1222 COVID-19 vaccine. Repertoires were generated with immunoSEQ multiplex PCR, while TCRdb's copy carries only in-frame clones and drops some. The table shows around 140,000 clones, with roughly nine tenths occurring only once. Sequences were derived from peripheral blood, sampled on day 0 of AZD1222 vaccination. Receptors originate from an adult in good health. CDR3s include the opening cysteine and the closing phenylalanine or tryptophan. D genes are given only for firm matches. Clone size is stated in some rows and not others, as once, few, many or a class when expanded.

TRBJ1-1,NA,TRBV6-2/TRBV6-3,13,NA,CASSYSKSTEAFF,TGTGCCAGCAGTTACTCGAAGAGTACTGAAGCTTTCTTT
TRBJ2-7,NA,TRBV10-3,15,NA,CAISDLGRNTYEQYF,TGTGCCATCAGTGATTTAGGCAGAAACACCTACGAGCAGTACTTC
TRBJ1-2,TRBD1,TRBV30,14,NA,CAWSVSGTGFGYTF,TGTGCCTGGAGTGTTTCCGGGACAGGGTTCGGCTACACCTTC
TRBJ1-6,NA,TRBV6-5,15,NA,CASTSHGKVGSPLHF,TGTGCCAGCACCTCTCATGGGAAGGTCGGGTCACCCCTCCACTTT
TRBJ2-7,TRBD2,TRBV30,14,NA,CAWSERGLFDEQYF,TGTGCCTGGAGTGAGCGGGGGTTGTTCGACGAGCAGTACTTC
TRBJ2-7,NA,TRBV7-9,14,NA,CASSLTGRAYEQYF,TGTGCCAGCAGCTTGACGGGGCGGGCCTACGAGCAGTACTTC
TRBJ1-1,NA,TRBV15,18,NA,CATSRDVGLVRGDTEAFF,TGTGCCACCAGCAGAGATGTCGGACTTGTCAGAGGGGACACTGAAGCTTTCTTT
TRBJ1-6,TRBD1,TRBV6-4,13,NA,CASSETGRSPLHF,TGTGCCAGCAGTGAGACAGGGCGGTCGCCCCTCCACTTT
TRBJ1-1,NA,TRBV15,15,NA,CATSSEIDMNTEAFF,TGTGCCACCAGCAGCGAAATAGACATGAACACTGAAGCTTTCTTT
TRBJ1-2,TRBD1,TRBV30,15,NA,CAWRRGTGIGYGYTF,TGTGCCTGGAGAAGGGGGACAGGGATCGGATATGGCTACACCTTC
TRBJ2-1,NA,TRBV4-3,17,once,CASSQGLGEWLHNEQFF,TGCGCCAGCAGCCAAGGACTAGGGGAATGGCTCCACAATGAGCAGTTCTTC
TRBJ1-2,NA,TRBV6-6,13,NA,CASSQQDTYGYTF,TGTGCCAGCAGTCAACAGGACACCTATGGCTACACCTTC
TRBJ1-4,NA,TRBV6-5,15,NA,CASQKDRGDNEKLFF,TGTGCCAGCCAAAAGGACCGGGGGGATAATGAAAAACTGTTTTTT
TRBJ1-1,NA,TRBV30,13,NA,CAWSLSGNTEAFF,TGTGCCTGGAGCCTCAGCGGAAACACTGAAGCTTTCTTT
TRBJ2-2,TRBD1,TRBV7-9,15,NA,CASSRRQGNTGELFF,TGTGCCAGCAGCCGCCGACAGGGGAACACCGGGGAGCTGTTTTTT
TRBJ1-2,NA,TRBV5-1,15,NA,CASSLGQGLFDGYTF,TGCGCCAGCAGCTTGGGCCAGGGTTTGTTCGATGGCTACACCTTC
TRBJ2-1,TRBD1,TRBV6-2/TRBV6-3,17,NA,CASSLRTGARSGNEQFF,TGTGCCAGCAGTTTGAGGACAGGGGCAAGGTCCGGCAATGAGCAGTTCTTC
TRBJ2-7,NA,TRBV3-1/TRBV3-2,10,NA,CASGSYEQYF,TGTGCCAGCGGGTCCTACGAGCAGTACTTC
TRBJ1-1,NA,TRBV15,13,NA,CATGSRVNTEAFF,TGTGCCACCGGGTCGCGGGTGAACACTGAAGCTTTCTTT
TRBJ1-1,NA,TRBV15,14,NA,CATSRGSRDTEAFF,TGTGCCACCAGCAGAGGCAGCCGGGACACTGAAGCTTTCTTT
TRBJ2-3,TRBD2,TRBV27,14,once,CASRAGTRSDTQYF,TGTGCCAGCAGGGCCGGGACTAGATCAGATACGCAGTATTTT
TRBJ1-1,NA,TRBV30,12,NA,CAWSGGRSVAFF,TGTGCCTGGAGTGGCGGGAGGTCAGTGGCTTTCTTT
TRBJ2-5,TRBD1,TRBV19,15,NA,CASSTRQGTRETQYF,TGTGCCAGTAGTACCCGACAGGGGACGAGGGAGACCCAGTACTTC
TRBJ2-5,NA,TRBV5-1,14,NA,CASSLLGGEETQYF,TGCGCCAGCAGCTTGCTAGGGGGAGAGGAGACCCAGTACTTC
TRBJ2-1,TRBD2,TRBV19,15,NA,CASSILAGVNNEQFF,TGTGCCAGTAGTATTCTTGCGGGGGTTAACAATGAGCAGTTCTTC
TRBJ1-1,NA,TRBV9,17,NA,CASSVANPGLVNTEAFF,TGTGCCAGCAGCGTAGCTAACCCAGGCCTGGTAAACACTGAAGCTTTCTTT
TRBJ1-6,NA,TRBV29-1,16,NA,CSVAFPGAGSGSPLHF,TGCAGCGTTGCATTCCCCGGCGCAGGGTCAGGTTCACCCCTCCACTTT
TRBJ1-2,TRBD1,TRBV4-1,14,NA,CASSQNRGYYGYTF,TGCGCCAGCAGCCAGAACAGGGGATACTATGGCTACACCTTC
TRBJ2-1,NA,TRBV27,12,few,CASSLSKNEQFF,TGTGCCAGCAGTTTATCTAAGAATGAGCAGTTCTTC
TRBJ1-5,TRBD1,TRBV5-1,14,NA,CASSLTGEPQPQHF,TGCGCCAGCAGCTTGACAGGGGAGCCACAGCCCCAGCATTTT
TRBJ1-2,NA,TRBV6-5,12,NA,CASSYRRGGYTF,TGTGCCAGCAGTTACCGGCGGGGGGGCTACACCTTC
TRBJ2-7,NA,TRBV10-3,12,NA,CAISGRVYEQYF,TGTGCCATCAGCGGCAGGGTCTACGAGCAGTACTTC
TRBJ2-7,NA,TRBV7-9,13,NA,CASSKTDTYEQYF,TGTGCCAGCAGCAAAACTGACACCTACGAGCAGTACTTC
TRBJ2-7,TRBD1,TRBV5-1,14,NA,CASGRDRDTYEQYF,TGCGCCAGCGGACGGGACAGGGATACTTACGAGCAGTACTTC
TRBJ2-3,NA,TRBV5-8,15,NA,CASRARVSATDTQYF,TGTGCCAGCCGCGCCCGGGTGAGCGCCACAGATACGCAGTATTTT
TRBJ2-2,TRBD1,TRBV7-3,19,NA,CASSPDWVGQGIFTGELFF,TGTGCCAGCAGCCCTGATTGGGTGGGACAGGGGATATTCACCGGGGAGCTGTTTTTT
TRBJ2-2,NA,TRBV4-2,15,NA,CASSQGQMNTGELFF,TGTGCCAGCAGCCAAGGTCAAATGAACACCGGGGAGCTGTTTTTT
TRBJ1-1,NA,TRBV27,13,NA,CASRRQINTEAFF,TGTGCCAGCAGGCGACAGATAAACACTGAAGCTTTCTTT
TRBJ1-3,NA,TRBV6-5,12,NA,CASKGNRDTIYF,TGTGCCAGCAAGGGGAACAGGGACACCATATATTTT
TRBJ1-4,NA,TRBV4-1,16,NA,CASSQGGAHRGEKLFF,TGCGCCAGCAGCCAAGGGGGGGCCCACCGGGGTGAAAAACTGTTTTTT
TRBJ1-1,NA,TRBV7-9,12,once,CASSLSGTEAFF,TGTGCCAGCAGCTTATCGGGGACTGAAGCTTTCTTT
TRBJ2-2,NA,TRBV24-1,16,NA,CATSDRRRGSSGELFF,TGTGCCACCAGTGATCGAAGGAGGGGGTCCTCCGGGGAGCTGTTTTTT
TRBJ1-6,TRBD1,TRBV6-5,14,NA,CASSPGQGYSPLHF,TGTGCCAGCAGTCCGGGACAGGGGTATTCACCCCTCCACTTT
TRBJ1-6,NA,TRBV6-1,14,NA,CASSEGGSRTPLHF,TGTGCCAGCAGTGAGGGGGGGAGTAGGACACCCCTCCACTTT
TRBJ2-7,NA,TRBV6-1,15,NA,CASSELLEQYYEQYF,TGTGCCAGCAGTGAATTGTTGGAACAGTACTACGAGCAGTACTTC
TRBJ1-6,TRBD1,TRBV19,15,NA,CASSPRDRQNSPLHF,TGTGCCAGTAGCCCCAGGGACAGGCAAAATTCACCCCTCCACTTT
TRBJ1-1,NA,TRBV3-1/TRBV3-2,13,NA,CASGGRANTEAFF,TGTGCCAGTGGGGGCCGAGCGAACACTGAAGCTTTCTTT
TRBJ1-1,NA,TRBV9,15,NA,CASSVAGGAYTEAFF,TGTGCCAGCAGCGTAGCTGGGGGTGCGTACACTGAAGCTTTCTTT